This entry describes one T cell receptor (beta chain). Its matching antigen is unknown. Trimming removed 5 bases at V and 7 bases at J, with 8 bases between. Germline-derived CDR1 and CDR2 are SGHTA and FQGNSA. The CDR3 has 12 amino acids. Measured with immunoSEQ multiplex PCR; TCRdb has only the in-frame clones, and not every one. The sample shows approximately 30,000 clones, 75% to 90% of them seen only once. This record belongs to a study of T cell responses to AZD1222 COVID-19 vaccine. Findings of the study overall: Females made up more of the donors, who were largely white British, and clonal diversity may have come out too low. Baseline testing showed seropositivity in only five to seven AZD1222 recipients.

This TCR derives from an adult in good health. Specimen: peripheral blood, collected on day 0 of AZD1222 vaccination. The gene calls are TRBV7-2 and TRBJ2-2, with D hard to call. This CDR3 is CASSNPGGELFF. For the CDR3, the DNA is TGTGCCAGCAGCAACCCAGGCGGGGAGCTGTTTTTT. The full variable domain, its missing parts supplied by reference TRBV7-2 and TRBJ2-2, is GAGVSQSPSNKVTEKGKDVELRCDPISGHTALYWYRQSLGQGLEFLIYFQGNSAPDKSGLPSDRFSAERTGGSVSTLTIQRTQQEDSAVYLCASSNPGGELFFGEGSRLTVL.